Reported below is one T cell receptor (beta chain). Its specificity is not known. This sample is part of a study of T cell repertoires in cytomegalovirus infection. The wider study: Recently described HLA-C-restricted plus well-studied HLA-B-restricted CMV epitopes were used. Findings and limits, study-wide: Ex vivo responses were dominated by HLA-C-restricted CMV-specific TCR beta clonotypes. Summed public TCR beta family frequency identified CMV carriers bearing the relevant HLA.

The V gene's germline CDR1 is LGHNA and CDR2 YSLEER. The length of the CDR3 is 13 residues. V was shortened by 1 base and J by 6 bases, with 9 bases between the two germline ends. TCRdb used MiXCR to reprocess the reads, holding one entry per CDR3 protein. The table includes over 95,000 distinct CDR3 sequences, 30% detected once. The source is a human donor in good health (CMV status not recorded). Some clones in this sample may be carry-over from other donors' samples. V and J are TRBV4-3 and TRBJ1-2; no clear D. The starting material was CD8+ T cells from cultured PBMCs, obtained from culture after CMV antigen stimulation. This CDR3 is CASSQVGRHGYTF. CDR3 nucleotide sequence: TGCGCCAGCAGCCAAGTTGGTCGACATGGCTACACCTTC.